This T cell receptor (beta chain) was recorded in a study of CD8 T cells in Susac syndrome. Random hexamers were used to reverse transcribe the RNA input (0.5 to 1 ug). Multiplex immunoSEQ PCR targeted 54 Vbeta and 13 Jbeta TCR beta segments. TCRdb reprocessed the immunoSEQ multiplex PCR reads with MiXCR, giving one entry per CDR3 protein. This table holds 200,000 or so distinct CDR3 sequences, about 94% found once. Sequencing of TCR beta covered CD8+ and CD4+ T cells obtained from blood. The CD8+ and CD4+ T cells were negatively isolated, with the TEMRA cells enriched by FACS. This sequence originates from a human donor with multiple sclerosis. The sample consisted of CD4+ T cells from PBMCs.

The chain's CDR3 is CASSFGLAGEQYF. The CDR3 nucleotides read TGTGCCAGCAGCTTCGGACTAGCGGGGGAGCAGTACTTC. This sequence joins TRBV11-3 and TRBJ2-7; TRBD2 matches at 12 bases. The J segment lost 7 bases and the V segment lost 3 bases, leaving 1 base of the junction unmatched. Germline V gives CDR1 SGHNT, CDR2 YENEEA. The CDR3 sequence is 13 residues long.